Below, 21 T cell receptor beta chains from the same sample are listed, as sequenced in a study of cytomegalovirus exposure and HLA in healthy donors. It was with 60 Vbeta and 13 Jbeta primers that the PCR ran. Repertoires were generated with immunoSEQ multiplex PCR, while TCRdb's copy carries only in-frame clones and drops some. This table has roughly 130,000 clones, around three quarters appearing once. Sequencing was carried out using PBMCs. The source of these receptors is a man aged 25-40 years in good health and CMV-seronegative.

This clone was observed a few times. The V and J genes are TRBV7-8 and TRBJ2-2, with TRBD1 matching over 7 bases. The CDR3 runs 14 residues. Germline CDR1 SGHVS, CDR2 FQNEAQ. Germline trimming cut 6 bases from V and 7 bases from J; bases unmatched to any gene: 8. Here the CDR3 reads CASRSTGVGGELFF. The DNA of the CDR3 is TGTGCCAGCAGATCAACAGGGGTAGGCGGGGAGCTGTTTTTT.

This rearrangement joins TRBV7-2 to TRBJ2-3, with D possibly being TRBD2 (7 bases). Germline CDR1 SGHTA, CDR2 FQGNSA. V lost 1 base, J lost 0 bases, and 11 bases lay in between. There are 16 residues in the CDR3. The CDR3: CASSLVAGASTDTQYF. The CDR3 nucleotides are TGTGCCAGCAGCTTAGTGGCGGGGGCCAGCACAGATACGCAGTATTTT.

CDR3 in DNA: TGTGCCAGCAGCGAAGAGACTAGCGGGAGACGGGGTGAGCAGTTCTTC. It encodes CASSEETSGRRGEQFF. V gene TRBV9 combines with J gene TRBJ2-1; 12 nucleotides agree with TRBD2. CDR3 length equals 16 residues. Germline V CDR1 and CDR2: SGDLS, YYNGEE. After removal of 3 bases from V and 9 bases from J, the junction contained 10 bases not matched to a gene.

The V and J genes are TRBV28 and TRBJ2-3; TRBD2 might be the D (5 bases). Trimming stripped 2 bases from V and 2 bases from J, with 11 bases between. CDR1 and CDR2 (germline): MDHEN, SYDVKM. This CDR3 spans 15 amino acids. The CDR3, as DNA: TGTGCCAGCAGTTTAATAGAGGGATCCACAGATACGCAGTATTTT. Amino acids: CASSLIEGSTDTQYF.

Comments on this clone: Relative to the germline gene, one junction end is altered; a read error may explain this. This chain links TRBV7-7 with TRBJ1-5; 10 bases map to TRBD1. Germline CDR1 is SSHAT and CDR2 is FNYEAQ (reference sequence). The length of the CDR3 is 17 residues. The CDR3 region is CASRPMTGGQSNQPQHF. CDR3 DNA sequence: TGTGCTAGCAGACCCATGACAGGGGGCCAGAGCAATCAGCCCCAGCATTTT.

This clone was observed a handful of times. The rearrangement joins TRBV14 to TRBJ2-2; TRBD2 agrees at 16 bases. This CDR3 spans 20 amino acids. V lost 6 bases to trimming and J lost 3 bases; unmatched junction nucleotides: 13. Per the germline V gene, CDR1 is SGHDN and CDR2 is FVKESK. Written as DNA, the CDR3 is TGTGCCAGCAGTCACACCACCGGGACTAGCGGGAGGGCCTACACCGGGGAGCTGTTTTTT. Translating it yields CASSHTTGTSGRAYTGELFF. Using reference TRBV14 and TRBJ2-2 for the parts outside the CDR3, the full variable domain is EAGVTQFPSHSVIEKGQTVTLRCDPISGHDNLYWYRRVMGKEIKFLLHFVKESKQDESGMPNNRFLAERTGGTYSTLKVQPAELEDSGVYFCASSHTTGTSGRAYTGELFFGEGSRLTVL.

This clone was recorded once. The chain recombines TRBV5-6 with TRBJ2-7; possible D gene TRBD1, 5 bases. The CDR3 is 14 amino acids. Trimming took 2 bases from V and 3 from J, leaving 12 bases between them. From germline, CDR1 is SGHDT and CDR2 YYEEEE. The CDR3 loop reads CASSLRGRGYEQYF. Here the CDR3 DNA reads TGTGCCAGCAGCTTAAGGGGCCGCGGCTACGAGCAGTACTTC.

The J gene is TRBJ2-2, the V gene TRBV7-3; possible D gene TRBD2, 5 bases. V was cut by 5 bases and J by 6 bases, with 10 bases left in between. The CDR3 is 13 amino acids. Germline lookup yields CDR1 SGHTA and CDR2 FQGTGA. For the CDR3, the DNA is TGTGCCAGCAGCGTACTAGTTTCCGGGGAGCTGTTTTTT. Amino acid sequence: CASSVLVSGELFF.

The V call is TRBV28, the J call TRBJ2-7; possibly TRBD2 for D (5 bases). The length of the CDR3 is 14 residues. CDR1 and CDR2 (germline): MDHEN, SYDVKM. V lost 3 bases, J lost 3 bases, and 12 bases lay in between. This CDR3 reads CASSLRGNGYEQYF. DNA for the CDR3: TGTGCCAGCAGTTTGCGAGGGAACGGCTACGAGCAGTACTTC.

CDR3 loop: CASSSRQFNQPQHF. The CDR3 DNA is TGTGCCAGCAGTAGTCGACAGTTCAATCAGCCCCAGCATTTT. The chain combines TRBV27 with TRBJ1-5; TRBD1 might be the D (5 bases). CDR1 is MNHEY, CDR2 SMNVEV, per germline (reference sequence). The CDR3 extends over 14 amino acids. Deletions cut 5 bases from V and 3 bases from J, with 11 bases between.

V is TRBV4-2 and J is TRBJ2-1, with D tentatively TRBD1 (5 bases). Germline V lookup: CDR1 LGHNA, CDR2 YNFKEQ. The CDR3 is made up of 13 amino acids. The V and J ends lost 1 base and 7 bases respectively, with 8 bases between them. The CDR3 region has the DNA TGTGCCAGCAGCCAAGGCAGGGAAAATGAGCAGTTCTTC. This sequence encodes CASSQGRENEQFF.

The CDR3 DNA follows: TGTGCCAGCAGTGCCGCGACAGGTAGCAATCAGCCCCAGCATTTT. Protein product: CASSAATGSNQPQHF. The rearrangement uses TRBV28 and TRBJ1-5; tentative D call: TRBD1 (6 bases). The germline V gene encodes CDR1 MDHEN and CDR2 SYDVKM. Trimming took off 5 bases at V and 0 bases at J, with 11 bases between the two ends. This CDR3 spans 15 amino acids.

J is TRBJ2-5 and V is TRBV29-1, with 11 bases identical to TRBD2. The J call may be faulty, since TRBJ2-7 better matches the DNA end. The length of the CDR3 is 15 residues. Germline lookup yields CDR1 SQVTM and CDR2 ANQGSEA. CDR3 region: CSVELGLAAPYEQYF. The DNA of the CDR3 is TGCAGCGTTGAATTGGGACTAGCGGCCCCCTACGAGCAGTACTTC.

The chain has TRBV7-9 and TRBJ2-4; tentatively, D is TRBD2 (6 bases). V was clipped by 0 bases and J by 9 bases, with 12 bases between them. The CDR3 runs to 14 residues. CDR1 and CDR2 (germline): SEHNR, FQNEAQ (reference sequence). CDR3 in DNA: TGTGCCAGCAGCTTAGCCGGGATGGGGGGCATTCAGTACTTC. This gives the protein CASSLAGMGGIQYF.

This chain joins TRBV13 and TRBJ2-7, with a tentative D call TRBD2 (6 bases). The CDR3 is 14 amino acids. Germline CDR1 and CDR2: PRHDT and FYEKMQ (reference sequence). Trimming took 5 bases from V and 2 from J, leaving 13 bases between them. The CDR3 spells CASSPGLATYEQYF. In nucleotides, the CDR3 is TGTGCCAGCAGCCCGGGACTTGCCACCTACGAGCAGTACTTC.

The chain combines TRBV2 with TRBJ1-2; 11 positions match TRBD1. Germline trimming cut 8 bases from V and 3 bases from J; bases unmatched to any gene: 8. CDR3 length equals 15 residues. CDR1 SNHLY and CDR2 FYNNEI come from the germline V gene. In nucleotides, the CDR3 is TGTGCCAGCGTGTCCCAGGGACAGGGGGACTATGGCTACACCTTC. This encodes CASVSQGQGDYGYTF.

The J gene is TRBJ2-5, the V gene TRBV6-6; TRBD2 matches at 7 bases. V trimming: 0 bases; J trimming: 5 bases; junction bases outside the gene matches: 0. Germline V CDR1 and CDR2: MNHNY, SVGAGI (reference sequence). CDR3 size: 13 residues. DNA for the CDR3: TGTGCCAGCAGTTACTCAGCGGGGGAGACCCAGTACTTC. Its protein product is CASSYSAGETQYF.

The chain couples TRBV5-6 to TRBJ2-1; D possibly corresponds to TRBD2 (5 bases). Trimming stripped 4 bases from V and 0 bases from J, with 11 bases between. The CDR3 covers 15 residues. Germline V CDR1 and CDR2: SGHDT, YYEEEE. The CDR3 spells CASSPSYTSYNEQFF. Here the CDR3 DNA reads TGTGCCAGCAGCCCTAGCTACACCTCCTACAATGAGCAGTTCTTC.

The chain joins TRBV29-1 to TRBJ2-2, with 7 bases matching TRBD1. The junction had 1 base not matched to a gene; V was cut back by 5 bases and J by 1 base. Germline values: CDR1 SQVTM, CDR2 ANQGSEA. This CDR3 comprises 13 residues. The DNA for the CDR3 is TGCAGCGTTTGGACAGGGAACACCGGGGAGCTGTTTTTT. It translates to CSVWTGNTGELFF.

The chain has TRBV5-1 and TRBJ2-3; possible D gene TRBD1, 6 bases. The CDR3 extends over 14 amino acids. Deletions cut 0 bases from V and 5 bases from J, with 10 bases between. CDR1 is SGHRS, CDR2 YFSETQ, per germline. CDR3 in DNA: TGCGCCAGCAGCTTGGACAGGGAAATAGATACGCAGTATTTT. As protein: CASSLDREIDTQYF.

The J gene is TRBJ2-7, the V gene TRBV5-1, with TRBD1 matching 9 bases. Unmatched junction bases numbered 6, after V lost 4 bases and J lost 4 bases. The CDR3 contains 14 residues. The germline V gene encodes CDR1 SGHRS and CDR2 YFSETQ. The CDR3 bases are TGCGCCAGCAGCAGGGGACAGGGACTGTACGAGCAGTACTTC. This sequence encodes CASSRGQGLYEQYF. Based on the CDR3 plus reference TRBV5-1 and TRBJ2-7, the full variable domain is KAGVTQTPRYLIKTRGQQVTLSCSPISGHRSVSWYQQTPGQGLQFLFEYFSETQRNKGNFPGRFSGRQFSNSRSEMNVSTLELGDSALYLCASSRGQGLYEQYFGPGTRLTVT.